The present T cell receptor beta chain was sequenced within a study of blood T cells in healthy people across ages (dated by TCRdb to 2013 to 2016). For the wider study: In model experiments, roughly one uniquely barcoded TCR beta cDNA molecule per two T cells was captured by template switching. The donors were split into four age groups: young (average 16 years), middle-aged (about 40), aged (around 67) and long-lived (approximately 89). Using deep sequencing normalized with unique cDNA molecular identifiers, the study measured how TCR beta repertoire diversity changes with age. Using the same blood draw, the study looked at two additional independent replicas of 1 million unique cDNA reads for two donors, one aged 18 to 30 and the other aged 80 or older. What the authors observed across the whole study: Estimates of total diversity from one million sequenced T cells were regarded as lower bounds and underestimates. Compared with the aged group, more naive CD4+ T cells, fewer expanded clones and increased TCR diversity were shown by the long-lived group, suggesting age selection. Since profiling was done on bulk unsorted PBMCs, naive and antigen-experienced compartments could not be conclusively compared. As age increased, observed TCR beta diversity per million T cells dropped in a roughly linear way, and a significant reduction was already evident by age around 41. The CMV infection status of donors was not known, potentially confounding age-related changes in expanded clonotypes. A strong correlation was found between observed TCR beta diversity and the percentage of naive T cells measured by flow cytometry.

With regard to this clonotype: The antigen it binds to is not known. No much larger clone exists at a distance of one base, and base qualities are not known.

For this chain, trimming is 1 base at the V end and 4 bases at the J end, and the number of junction bases without a gene match is 6. For CDR1 and CDR2, the germline V gene (reference sequence) lists DFQATT and SNEGSKA. The CDR3 starts with the cysteine, ends with the phenylalanine, and has 14 residues. Only the CDR3 DNA is retained, 42 bases long and in frame from the first base. Receptor amplification or capture employed 5' RACE. Sequenced on an Illumina HiSeq 2500. The second PCR ran for about 7 to 11 cycles and used a J-beta primer mix along with a sample-barcoded 5' primer. Each TCR beta cDNA molecule received a unique molecular identifier from a template-switch 5' adaptor carrying 12 random nucleotides. At least 2.5 million CDR3-containing paired-end reads were obtained from each sample. First-strand cDNA was synthesized from all RNA with the Mint cDNA synthesis kit, primed by a TRBC-specific oligonucleotide. After uracil-DNA glycosylase treatment, a first 18-cycle PCR used universal primers M1SS and BC2_uni_R on all cDNA. Per the source publication's procedure: Each sample was normalized by randomly selecting 1 million high-quality reads, each carrying a distinct molecular identifier. Instead of being binned into consensus sequences, reads with shared molecular identifiers were discarded. MiTCR, set to a Q25 quality threshold and the strictest error-elimination algorithm, was used for CDR3 identification, clonotype clustering and error correction. Lower-bound total TCR beta diversity was estimated with a nonparametric unseen species model using Euler transformation. The public reads were reprocessed in TCRdb via fastp at Q25 and MiXCR, keeping in-frame beta chains. Identical CDR3 proteins give one entry, which carries the most common genes and DNA. TCRdb's processing, not the authors', yielded these V and J calls. For this sample there are fewer than 650,000 distinct CDR3 sequences; 25% to 35% appear just once. The ten largest account for approximately 3.6% of the sample.

Systemically healthy Caucasian individuals from Russia, roughly 40 in total and aged roughly 6 to 95 years, were included as donors. Roughly 9 milliliters of peripheral blood were drawn from each donor into EDTA-treated Vacutainer tubes. Ficoll-Paque density-gradient centrifugation was used to isolate PBMCs, with at least 7 million per sample. Total RNA was extracted from PBMCs with Trizol reagent, with at least 5.5 micrograms obtained per sample. For every donor, an aliquot of PBMCs went through flow cytometry to measure the percentages of naive CD45RAhigh/CD27high T cells. The data also belong to a second study, concerning T cells of mothers and their children. Reported in the second study: The donors were nine systemically healthy Caucasian individuals, made up of three mothers and their six children. cDNA synthesis consumed the entire amount of extracted RNA, loaded at around 1.5 ug RNA in each 15 ul reaction. In the second PCR, the M1S primer added sample barcodes and 2-4 random nucleotides. More than 8 million TCR beta CDR3 reads were obtained from each mother, and roughly 3.1 million reads were obtained from each child. Thymic selection similarly shapes TCR recombination output in related and unrelated pairs, with minor effect from inherited differences. Related mother-child pairs always showed normalized repertoire overlap that was slightly higher than in unrelated mother-child pairs, though the difference was never significant. With a sensitivity of approximately 96 clones per million clonotypes, no persistent microchimeric T cell clones were detected. The study used deep NGS to compare TCR beta repertoires of mothers and children, seeking features distinguishing related mother-child pairs from unrelated individuals. On average, the children were roughly 10 +/- 4 years old, while the mothers were about 40 +/- 4 years old. After adapter ligation with NEBNext reagents, the libraries were sequenced on Illumina HiSeq 2000 with 100+100 nt paired-end reads. To avoid cross-contamination, the mother libraries and the child libraries were prepared a month apart and sequenced in separate runs. Each donor had between about 450,000 and 2,100,000 distinct TCR beta clonotypes identified. Naive TCR beta clonotypes were estimated from low-frequency clonotypes matched to each donor's FACS-determined naive share, without sorting.

The sequenced sample was blood. The receptor chain draws on TRBV20-1 and TRBJ1-1; a stretch of 7 junction bases matches TRBD1. This sequence originates from a boy aged 2 to 10 in good health. The nucleotide sequence reads TGCAGTGCTAGAGCCGCCTCAGGGGGCACTGAAGCTTTCTTT. Its translation reads: CSARAASGGTEAFF.